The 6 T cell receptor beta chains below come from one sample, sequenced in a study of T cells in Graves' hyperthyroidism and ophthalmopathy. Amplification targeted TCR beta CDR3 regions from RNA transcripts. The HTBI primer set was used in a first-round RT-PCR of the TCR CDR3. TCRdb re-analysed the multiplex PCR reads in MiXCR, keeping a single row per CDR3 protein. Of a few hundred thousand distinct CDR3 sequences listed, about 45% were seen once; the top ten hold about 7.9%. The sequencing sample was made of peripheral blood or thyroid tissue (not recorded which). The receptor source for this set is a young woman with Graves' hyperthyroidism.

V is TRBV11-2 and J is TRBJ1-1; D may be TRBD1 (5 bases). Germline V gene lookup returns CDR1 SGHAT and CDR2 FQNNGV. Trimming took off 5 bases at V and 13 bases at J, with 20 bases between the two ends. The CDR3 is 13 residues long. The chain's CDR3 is CASSPLGDPRIFF. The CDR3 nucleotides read TGTGCCAGCAGCCCACTGGGGGACCCGAGGATTTTCTTT.

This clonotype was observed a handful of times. CDR3 bases: TGTGCCAGCAGTCGGGAAGGGGATGAAAAACTGTTTTTT. Translated, it gives CASSREGDEKLFF. V and J are TRBV25-1 and TRBJ1-4; D is perhaps TRBD1 (5 bases). V was pared by 5 bases and J by 6 bases, with 10 bases between. The CDR3 spans 13 residues. Germline-derived CDR1 and CDR2 are MGHDK and SYGVNS.

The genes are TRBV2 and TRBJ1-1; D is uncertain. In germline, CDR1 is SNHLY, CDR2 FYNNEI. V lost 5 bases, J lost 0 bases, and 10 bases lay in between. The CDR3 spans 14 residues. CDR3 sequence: CASSLQRMNTEAFF. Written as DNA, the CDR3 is TGTGCCAGCAGTTTGCAGAGGATGAACACTGAAGCTTTCTTT.

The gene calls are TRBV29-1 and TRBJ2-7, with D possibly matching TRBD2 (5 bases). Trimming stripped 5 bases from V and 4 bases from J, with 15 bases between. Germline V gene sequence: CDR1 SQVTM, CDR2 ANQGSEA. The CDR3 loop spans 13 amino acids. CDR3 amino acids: CSVRASFDYEQYF. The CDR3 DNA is TGCAGCGTTAGGGCTAGCTTTGATTACGAGCAGTACTTC.

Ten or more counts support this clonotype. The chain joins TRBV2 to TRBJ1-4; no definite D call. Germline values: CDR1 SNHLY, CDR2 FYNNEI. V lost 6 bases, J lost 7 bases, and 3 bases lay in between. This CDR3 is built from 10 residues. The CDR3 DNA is TGTGCCAGCAGGGGTGAAAAACTGTTTTTT. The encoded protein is CASRGEKLFF. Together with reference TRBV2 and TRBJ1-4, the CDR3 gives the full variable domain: EPEVTQTPSHQVTQMGQEVILRCVPISNHLYFYWYRQILGQKVEFLVSFYNNEISEKSEIFDDQFSVERPDGSNFTLKIRSTKLEDSAMYFCASRGEKLFFGSGTQLSVL.

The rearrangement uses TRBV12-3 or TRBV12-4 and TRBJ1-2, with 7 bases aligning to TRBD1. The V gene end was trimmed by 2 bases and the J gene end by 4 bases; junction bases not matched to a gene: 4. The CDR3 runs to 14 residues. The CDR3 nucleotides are TGTGCCAGCAGTTTACAGGGGGGTCTCTATGGCTACACCTTC. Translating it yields CASSLQGGLYGYTF.